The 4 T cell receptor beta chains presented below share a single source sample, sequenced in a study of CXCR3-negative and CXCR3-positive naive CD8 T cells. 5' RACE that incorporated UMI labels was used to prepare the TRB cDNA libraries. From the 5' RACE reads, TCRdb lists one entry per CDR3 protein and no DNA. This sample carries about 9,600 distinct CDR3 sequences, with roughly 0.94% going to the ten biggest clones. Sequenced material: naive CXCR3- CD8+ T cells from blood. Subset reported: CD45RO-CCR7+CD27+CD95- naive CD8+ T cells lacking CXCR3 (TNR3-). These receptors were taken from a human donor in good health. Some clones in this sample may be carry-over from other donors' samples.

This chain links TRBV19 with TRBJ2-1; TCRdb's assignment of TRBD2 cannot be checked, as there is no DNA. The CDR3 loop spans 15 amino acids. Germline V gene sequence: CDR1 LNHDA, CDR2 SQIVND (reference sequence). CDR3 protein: CASSIILAGMYEQFF.

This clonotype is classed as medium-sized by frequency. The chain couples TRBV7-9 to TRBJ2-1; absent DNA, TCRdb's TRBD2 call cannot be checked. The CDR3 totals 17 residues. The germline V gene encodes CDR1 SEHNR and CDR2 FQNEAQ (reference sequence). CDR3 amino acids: CASSFSRAGGPVYEQFF.

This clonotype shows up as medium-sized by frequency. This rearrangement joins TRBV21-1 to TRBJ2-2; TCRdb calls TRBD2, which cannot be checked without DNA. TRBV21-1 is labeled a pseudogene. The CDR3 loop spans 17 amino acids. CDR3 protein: CASSRRASAFDTGELFF.

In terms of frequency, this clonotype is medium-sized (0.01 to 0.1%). CDR3 sequence reads: CAISESTQGGYYEQYF. The chain recombines TRBV10-3 with TRBJ2-7. The CDR3 is made up of 16 amino acids. Germline CDR1 is ENHRY and CDR2 is SYGVKD.